The clone carrying this TCR beta chain was detected only a few times. The target antigen is unknown. Enrolled ophthalmopathy patients presented with a Clinical Activity Score of at least 3, a NOSPECS grade of at least 4, and disease duration under 3 months. Clinical symptoms, serum thyroxine and TRAb, thyroid ultrasound and orbital computed tomography were used for the diagnoses. The record originates from a study of T cells in Graves' hyperthyroidism and ophthalmopathy. General study results and limits: Ophthalmopathy was predicted by the model a median of roughly 6.7 months ahead of onset. Most expanded thyroid clonotypes above 0.001 recurred in blood.

TCR beta CDR3 regions were amplified from RNA. Initially, a first-round RT-PCR of the TCR CDR3 employed the HTBI primer set. Each CDR3 protein gets one entry after TCRdb re-called the multiplex PCR reads with MiXCR. Of 300,000 to 400,000 distinct CDR3 sequences in the sample, more than 14% were seen once. This receptor was identified in a woman in her twenties or thirties with Graves' ophthalmopathy. The sequenced sample was blood.

The CDR3 bases are TGTGCCAGCAGCCAGCAAGGAGAAGAAGCTTTCTTT. Its protein is CASSQQGEEAFF. The chain links TRBV7-3 to TRBJ1-1; no definite D call. This CDR3 is built from 12 residues. V was shortened by 5 bases and J by 8 bases, with 12 bases between the two germline ends. Germline lookup yields CDR1 SGHTA and CDR2 FQGTGA.